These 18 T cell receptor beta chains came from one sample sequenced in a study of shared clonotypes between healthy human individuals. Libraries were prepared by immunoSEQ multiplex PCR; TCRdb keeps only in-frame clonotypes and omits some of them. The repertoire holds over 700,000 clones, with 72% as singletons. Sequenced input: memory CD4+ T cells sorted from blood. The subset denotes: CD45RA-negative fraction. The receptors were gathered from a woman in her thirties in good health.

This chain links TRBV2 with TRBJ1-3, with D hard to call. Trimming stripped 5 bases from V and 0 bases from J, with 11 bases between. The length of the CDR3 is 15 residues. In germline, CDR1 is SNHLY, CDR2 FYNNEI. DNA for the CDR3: TGTGCCAGCAGTACCCAGGTTAACTCTGGAAACACCATATATTTT. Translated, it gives CASSTQVNSGNTIYF. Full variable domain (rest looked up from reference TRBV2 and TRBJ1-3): EPEVTQTPSHQVTQMGQEVILRCVPISNHLYFYWYRQILGQKVEFLVSFYNNEISEKSEIFDDQFSVERPDGSNFTLKIRSTKLEDSAMYFCASSTQVNSGNTIYFGEGSWLTVV.

CDR3 residues: CASSEAGLLASYEQYF. Written as DNA, the CDR3 is TGTGCCAGCAGTGAAGCGGGACTCCTGGCTTCCTACGAGCAGTACTTC. J is TRBJ2-7 and V is TRBV6-1; a possible D gene is TRBD2 (6 bases). This CDR3 region has 16 residues. Looked up from germline, CDR1 is MNHNS and CDR2 is SASEGT. V was cut by 0 bases and J by 1 base, with 13 bases left in between.

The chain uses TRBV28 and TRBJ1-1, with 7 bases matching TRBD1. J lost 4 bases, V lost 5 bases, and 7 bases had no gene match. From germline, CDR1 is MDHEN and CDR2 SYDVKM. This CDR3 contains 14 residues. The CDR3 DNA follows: TGTGCCAGCAGTCTAGACAGGGTTATCACTGAAGCTTTCTTT. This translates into CASSLDRVITEAFF.

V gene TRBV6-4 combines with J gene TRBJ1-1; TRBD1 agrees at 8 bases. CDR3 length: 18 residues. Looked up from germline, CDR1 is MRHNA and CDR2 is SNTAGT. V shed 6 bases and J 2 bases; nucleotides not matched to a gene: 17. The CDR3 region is CASRRQGHRQVPNTEAFF. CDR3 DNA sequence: TGTGCCAGCAGACGACAGGGGCACAGGCAAGTTCCAAACACTGAAGCTTTCTTT.

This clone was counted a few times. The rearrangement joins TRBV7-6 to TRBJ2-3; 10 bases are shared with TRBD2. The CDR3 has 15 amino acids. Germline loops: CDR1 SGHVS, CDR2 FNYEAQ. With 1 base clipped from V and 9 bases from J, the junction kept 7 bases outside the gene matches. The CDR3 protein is CASSLGTSGGRTQYF. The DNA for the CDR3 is TGTGCCAGCAGCTTAGGGACTAGCGGTGGGAGGACGCAGTATTTT.

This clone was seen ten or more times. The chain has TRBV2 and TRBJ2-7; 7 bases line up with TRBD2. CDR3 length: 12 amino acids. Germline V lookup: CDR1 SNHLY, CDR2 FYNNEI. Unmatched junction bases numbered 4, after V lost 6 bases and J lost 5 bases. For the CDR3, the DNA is TGTGCCAGCAGCCCCGGGACTAACGAGCAGTACTTC. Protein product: CASSPGTNEQYF.

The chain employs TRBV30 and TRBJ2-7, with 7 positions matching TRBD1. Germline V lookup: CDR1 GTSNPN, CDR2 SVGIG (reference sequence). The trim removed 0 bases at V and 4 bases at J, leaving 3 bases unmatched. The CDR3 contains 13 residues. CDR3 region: CAWSVGRGYEQYF. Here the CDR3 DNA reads TGTGCCTGGAGTGTTGGCAGGGGGTACGAGCAGTACTTC. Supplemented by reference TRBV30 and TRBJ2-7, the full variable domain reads SQTIHQWPATLVQPVGSPLSLECTVEGTSNPNLYWYRQAAGRGLQLLFYSVGIGQISSEVPQNLSASRPQDRQFILSSKKLLLSDSGFYLCAWSVGRGYEQYFGPGTRLTVT.

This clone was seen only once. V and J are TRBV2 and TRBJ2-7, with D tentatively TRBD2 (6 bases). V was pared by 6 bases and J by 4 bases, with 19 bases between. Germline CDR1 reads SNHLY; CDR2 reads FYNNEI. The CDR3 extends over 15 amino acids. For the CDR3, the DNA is TGTGCCAGCAGAAGGAGGGTCAGGGATCAATACGAGCAGTACTTC. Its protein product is CASRRRVRDQYEQYF.

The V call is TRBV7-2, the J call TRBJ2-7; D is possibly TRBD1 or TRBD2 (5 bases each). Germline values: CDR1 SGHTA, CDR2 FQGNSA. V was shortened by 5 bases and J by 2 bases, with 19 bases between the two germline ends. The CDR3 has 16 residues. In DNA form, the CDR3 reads TGTGCCAGCAGCCGACAGCCGGGACCCGGAACCTACGAGCAGTACTTC. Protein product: CASSRQPGPGTYEQYF.

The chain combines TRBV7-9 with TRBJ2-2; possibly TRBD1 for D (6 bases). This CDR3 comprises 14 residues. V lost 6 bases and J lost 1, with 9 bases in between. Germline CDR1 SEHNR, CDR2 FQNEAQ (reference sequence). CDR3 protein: CASRGAKNTGELFF. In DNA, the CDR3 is TGTGCCAGCAGGGGGGCGAAGAACACCGGGGAGCTGTTTTTT.

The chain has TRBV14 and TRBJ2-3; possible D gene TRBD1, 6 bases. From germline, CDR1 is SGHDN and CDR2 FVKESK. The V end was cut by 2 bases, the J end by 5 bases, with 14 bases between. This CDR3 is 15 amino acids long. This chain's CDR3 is CASSQWGLARDTQYF. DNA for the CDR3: TGTGCCAGCAGCCAATGGGGGCTCGCACGAGATACGCAGTATTTT.

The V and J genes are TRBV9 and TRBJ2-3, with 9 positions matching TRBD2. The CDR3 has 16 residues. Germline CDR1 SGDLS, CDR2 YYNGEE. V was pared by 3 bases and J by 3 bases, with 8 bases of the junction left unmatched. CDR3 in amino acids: CASSAYSSGVTDTQYF. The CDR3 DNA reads TGTGCCAGCAGCGCGTACTCTAGCGGGGTAACAGATACGCAGTATTTT.

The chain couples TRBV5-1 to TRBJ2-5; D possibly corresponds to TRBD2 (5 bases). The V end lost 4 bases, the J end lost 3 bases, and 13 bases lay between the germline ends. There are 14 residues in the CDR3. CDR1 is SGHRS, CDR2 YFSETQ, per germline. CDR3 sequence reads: CASSRGFVEETQYF. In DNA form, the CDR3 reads TGCGCCAGCAGCCGAGGGTTTGTGGAAGAGACCCAGTACTTC.

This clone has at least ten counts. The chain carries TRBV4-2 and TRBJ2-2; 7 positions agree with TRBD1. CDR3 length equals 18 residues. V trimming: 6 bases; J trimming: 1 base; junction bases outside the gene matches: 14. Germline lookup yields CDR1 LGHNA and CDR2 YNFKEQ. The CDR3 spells CASRPYRTGQENTGELFF. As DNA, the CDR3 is TGTGCCAGCAGGCCCTACCGAACCGGACAGGAGAACACCGGGGAGCTGTTTTTT.

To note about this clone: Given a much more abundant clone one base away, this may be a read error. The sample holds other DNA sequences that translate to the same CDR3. CDR3 sequence (DNA): TGCGCCAGCAGCTTTGATACCAGCTCCTACAATGAGCAGTTCTTC. It codes for CASSFDTSSYNEQFF. The chain couples TRBV5-1 to TRBJ2-1; unclear D gene. The germline V and J ends were trimmed by 2 bases and 0 bases, with 9 bases remaining between them. The CDR3 has 15 residues. Germline CDR1 reads SGHRS; CDR2 reads YFSETQ. Full variable domain (outside the CDR3, taken from reference TRBV5-1 and TRBJ2-1): KAGVTQTPRYLIKTRGQQVTLSCSPISGHRSVSWYQQTPGQGLQFLFEYFSETQRNKGNFPGRFSGRQFSNSRSEMNVSTLELGDSALYLCASSFDTSSYNEQFFGPGTRLTVL.

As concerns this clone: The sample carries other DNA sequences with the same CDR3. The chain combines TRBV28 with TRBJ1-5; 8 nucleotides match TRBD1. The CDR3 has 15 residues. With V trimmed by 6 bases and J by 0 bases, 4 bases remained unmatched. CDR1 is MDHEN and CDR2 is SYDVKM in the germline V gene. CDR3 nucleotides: TGTGCCAGCAGGACAGGGGACTATAGCAATCAGCCCCAGCATTTT. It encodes CASRTGDYSNQPQHF.

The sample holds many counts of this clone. The CDR3 is CAWAGSWGEYF. The CDR3 DNA reads as TGTGCCTGGGCGGGATCCTGGGGGGAGTACTTC. The rearrangement links TRBV30 to TRBJ2-7, with D perhaps matching TRBD2 (6 bases). V dropped 5 bases and J dropped 11 bases, with 16 bases sitting between them. The CDR3 loop spans 11 amino acids. Germline-derived CDR1 and CDR2 are GTSNPN and SVGIG (reference sequence).

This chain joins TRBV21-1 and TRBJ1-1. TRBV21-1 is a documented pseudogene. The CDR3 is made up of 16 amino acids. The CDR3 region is CASRLIATQFRTEAFF. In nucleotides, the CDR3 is TGTGCCAGCAGGTTAATAGCTACACAATTTCGCACTGAAGCTTTCTTT.